This T cell receptor (beta chain) was found in a study of human T cells and chemical hapten exposure. TCRdb called the RACE reads again in MiXCR, with one record for every CDR3 protein. Of about 380,000 distinct CDR3 sequences listed, more than 4.5% were seen once; the top ten hold about 2.2%. The germline V gene has CDR1 DFQATT and CDR2 SNEGSKA (reference sequence). Deletions cut 4 bases from V and 0 bases from J, with 12 bases between. CDR3 length equals 14 residues. Regarding time point: patch test 1, 2 weeks after DPC sensitization. This sample's treatment: therapeutic diphenylcyclopropenone sensitization with weekly scalp DPC. Overall study results and limits: With alopecia, donors may have immune responses unlike healthy people's.

In the case of this clonotype: The target antigen is unknown.

The source material was whole blood, sampled in connection with sensitization to the hapten diphenylcyclopropenone (DPC). The rearrangement uses TRBV20-1 and TRBJ1-2; weak D call: TRBD1 (5 bases). This clonotype originated in a woman in her 50s with alopecia areata. Some clones in this sample may be carry-over from other donors' samples. The CDR3 bases are TGCAGTGCTATAGGGGACCAGTCTAACTATGGCTACACCTTC. Translation gives CSAIGDQSNYGYTF.